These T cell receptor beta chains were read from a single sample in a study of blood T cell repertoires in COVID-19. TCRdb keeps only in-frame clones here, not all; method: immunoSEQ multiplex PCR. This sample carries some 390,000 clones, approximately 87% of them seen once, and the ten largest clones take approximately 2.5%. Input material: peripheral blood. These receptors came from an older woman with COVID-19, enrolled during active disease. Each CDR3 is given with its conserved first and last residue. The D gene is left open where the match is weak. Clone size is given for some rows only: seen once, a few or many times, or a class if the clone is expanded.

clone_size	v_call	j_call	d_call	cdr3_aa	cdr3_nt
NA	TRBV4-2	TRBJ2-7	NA	CASSQGFGAYEQYF	TGTGCCAGCAGCCAAGGATTTGGAGCCTACGAGCAGTACTTC
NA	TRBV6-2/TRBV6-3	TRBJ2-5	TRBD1	CASSFGQGQTQYF	TGTGCCAGCAGTTTTGGACAGGGTCAGACCCAGTACTTC
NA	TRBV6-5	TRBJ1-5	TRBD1	CASRTLTGTNQPQHF	TGTGCCAGCAGAACCTTGACAGGGACAAATCAGCCCCAGCATTTT
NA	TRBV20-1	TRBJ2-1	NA	CSAILAEQFF	TGCAGTGCAATTCTAGCGGAGCAGTTCTTC
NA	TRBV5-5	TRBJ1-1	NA	CASSLEISRVGAFF	TGTGCCAGCAGCTTGGAGATCAGCAGGGTCGGAGCTTTCTTT
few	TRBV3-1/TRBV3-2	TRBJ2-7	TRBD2	CASSPLAGGHYEQYF	TGTGCCAGCAGCCCCCTAGCGGGGGGGCACTACGAGCAGTACTTC
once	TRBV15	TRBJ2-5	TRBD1	CATSRDPTGKETQYF	TGTGCCACCAGCAGAGACCCGACAGGGAAAGAGACCCAGTACTTC
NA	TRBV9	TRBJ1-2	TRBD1	CASSPSTGIYGYTF	TGTGCCAGCAGCCCTTCGACAGGGATCTATGGCTACACCTTC
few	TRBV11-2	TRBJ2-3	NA	CASSARRTDTDTQYF	TGTGCCAGCAGCGCCCGGCGGACAGACACAGATACGCAGTATTTT
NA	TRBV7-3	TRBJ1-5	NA	CASSLDWNQPQHF	TGTGCCAGCAGCCTTGACTGGAATCAGCCCCAGCATTTT
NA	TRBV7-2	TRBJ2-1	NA	CASSPAQFPPYNEQFF	TGTGCCAGCAGCCCAGCGCAGTTCCCCCCCTACAATGAGCAGTTCTTC
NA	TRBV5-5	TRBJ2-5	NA	CASSLVLSQETQYF	TGTGCCAGCAGCTTGGTGTTGAGCCAAGAGACCCAGTACTTC
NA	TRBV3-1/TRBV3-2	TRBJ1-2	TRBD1	CASSQDMGQPTNYGYTF	TGTGCCAGCAGCCAAGATATGGGACAGCCTACTAACTATGGCTACACCTTC
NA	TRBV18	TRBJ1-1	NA	CASSPLLLGGGTEAFF	TGTGCCAGCTCACCGCTGCTTCTAGGGGGTGGTACTGAAGCTTTCTTT
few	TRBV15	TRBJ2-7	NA	CATSSGQNYEQYF	TGTGCCACCAGCAGTGGACAGAACTACGAGCAGTACTTC
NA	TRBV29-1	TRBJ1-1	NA	CSVYYPNTEAFF	TGCAGCGTTTACTATCCGAACACTGAAGCTTTCTTT
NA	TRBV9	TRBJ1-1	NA	CASSGRAVNTEAFF	TGTGCCAGCAGCGGCAGGGCTGTGAACACTGAAGCTTTCTTT
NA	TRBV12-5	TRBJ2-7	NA	CATAADTYEQYF	TGTGCCACGGCCGCGGATACCTACGAGCAGTACTTC
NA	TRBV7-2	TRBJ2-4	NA	CASSLVGGVGNIQYF	TGTGCCAGCAGCTTAGTAGGAGGGGTGGGGAACATTCAGTACTTC
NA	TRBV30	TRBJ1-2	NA	CAWSRVSGGYTF	TGTGCCTGGAGCCGGGTGTCGGGAGGCTACACCTTC
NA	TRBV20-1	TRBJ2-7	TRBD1	CSASPGTGNSYEQYF	TGCAGTGCTAGTCCCGGGACAGGGAACTCCTACGAGCAGTACTTC
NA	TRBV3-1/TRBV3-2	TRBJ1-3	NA	CASSQGATGNTIYF	TGTGCCAGCAGCCAAGGCGCCACTGGAAACACCATATATTTT
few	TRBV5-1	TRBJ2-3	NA	CASSFPGSTDTQYF	TGCGCCAGCAGCTTCCCGGGGAGCACAGATACGCAGTATTTT
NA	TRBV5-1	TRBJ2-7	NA	CASSLNRDYEQYF	TGCGCCAGCAGCTTGAACAGGGACTACGAGCAGTACTTC
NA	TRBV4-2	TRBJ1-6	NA	CASSQEMGRRDSPLHF	TGTGCCAGCAGCCAAGAGATGGGCAGGAGGGATTCACCCCTCCACTTT
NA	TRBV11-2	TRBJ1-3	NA	CASSLWSDSGNTIYF	TGTGCCAGCAGCCTATGGAGCGATTCTGGAAACACCATATATTTT
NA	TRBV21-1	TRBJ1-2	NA	CASKEGTGGADYGYTF	TGTGCCAGCAAAGAAGGGACAGGGGGCGCCGACTATGGCTACACCTTC
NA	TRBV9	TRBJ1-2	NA	CASSASGESDYGYTF	TGTGCCAGCAGCGCATCAGGGGAGAGCGACTATGGCTACACCTTC
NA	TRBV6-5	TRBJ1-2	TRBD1	CASSWDRVSYGYTF	TGTGCCAGCAGTTGGGACAGGGTCTCCTATGGCTACACCTTC
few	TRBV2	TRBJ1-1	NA	CASSLAEAFF	TGTGCCAGCAGCCTCGCTGAAGCTTTCTTT
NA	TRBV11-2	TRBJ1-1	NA	CASRAPGNTEAFF	TGTGCCAGCAGGGCCCCGGGAAACACTGAAGCTTTCTTT
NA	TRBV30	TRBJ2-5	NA	CAWSVRGGRQETQYF	TGTGCCTGGAGTGTAAGAGGGGGACGACAAGAGACCCAGTACTTC
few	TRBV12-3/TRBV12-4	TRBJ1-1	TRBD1	CASKLDRDTEAFF	TGTGCCAGCAAACTAGACAGGGACACTGAAGCTTTCTTT